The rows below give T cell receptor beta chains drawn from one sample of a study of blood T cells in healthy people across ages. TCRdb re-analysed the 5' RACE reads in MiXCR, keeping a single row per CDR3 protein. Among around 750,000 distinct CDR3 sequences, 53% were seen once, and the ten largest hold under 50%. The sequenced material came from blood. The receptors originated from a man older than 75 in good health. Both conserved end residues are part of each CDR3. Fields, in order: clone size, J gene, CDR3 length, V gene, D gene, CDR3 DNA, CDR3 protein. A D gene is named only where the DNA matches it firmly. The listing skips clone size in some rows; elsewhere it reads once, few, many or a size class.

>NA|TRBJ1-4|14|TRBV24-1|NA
TGTGCCACCAGTGCTGATAGCCCTAATGAAAAACTGTTTTTT
CATSADSPNEKLFF
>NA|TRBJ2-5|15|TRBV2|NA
TGTGCCAGCAGTGAAGCTGGACAGCCTTACAATGAGCAGTACTTC
CASSEAGQPYNEQYF
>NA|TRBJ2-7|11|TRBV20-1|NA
TGCAGTGCTATGACTAGAGGCGAGCAGTACTTC
CSAMTRGEQYF
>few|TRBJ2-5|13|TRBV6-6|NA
TGTGCCAGCAGTATAGGACCGCAAGAGACCCAGTACTTC
CASSIGPQETQYF
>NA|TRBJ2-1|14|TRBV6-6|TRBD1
TGTGCCAGCAGAAGACAGGGGGCGACGGATGAGCAGTTCTTC
CASRRQGATDEQFF
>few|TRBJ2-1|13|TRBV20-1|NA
TGCAGTGCTAGAGGGTCTGGGGTGGGTGAGCAGTTCTTC
CSARGSGVGEQFF
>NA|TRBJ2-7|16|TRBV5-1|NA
TGCGCCAGCAGCTTGGCCTTCGGGACGGTCTCCTACGAGCAGTACTTC
CASSLAFGTVSYEQYF
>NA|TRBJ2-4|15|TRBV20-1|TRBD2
TGCAGTGCCCACCTAGCGGGAATAGCCAAAAACATTCAGTACTTC
CSAHLAGIAKNIQYF
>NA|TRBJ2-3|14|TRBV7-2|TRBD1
TGTGCCAGCAGCGCCGGGACAGGGCCCAGAGACGCGTATTTT
CASSAGTGPRDAYF
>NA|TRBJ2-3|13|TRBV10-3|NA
TGTGCCTCTCTCGGCTCTGGGACAGATACGCAGTATTTT
CASLGSGTDTQYF
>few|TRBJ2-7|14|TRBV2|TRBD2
TGTGCCAGCAGTCCTAGCGGGAGAGGTGGGGAGCAGTACTTC
CASSPSGRGGEQYF
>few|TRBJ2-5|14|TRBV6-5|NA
TGTGCCAGCAGTTACCTCCAGGGTGAAGAGACCCAGTACTTC
CASSYLQGEETQYF
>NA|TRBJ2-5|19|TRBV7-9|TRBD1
TGTGCCAGCAGCTTAGGCGGCCCAAACAAGGGGGCCCCAGACAATGAGCAGTACTTC
CASSLGGPNKGAPDNEQYF
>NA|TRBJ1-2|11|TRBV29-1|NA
TGCAGCGCAACAGCGCGATATGGCTACACCTTC
CSATARYGYTF
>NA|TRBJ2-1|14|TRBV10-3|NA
TGTGCCATCAGTGAGGTCCAGCCTTGGAATGAGCAGTTCTTC
CAISEVQPWNEQFF
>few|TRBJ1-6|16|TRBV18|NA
TGTGCCAGCTCCCAGGTACAGGGAAGAGGTGAATCACCCCTCCACTTT
CASSQVQGRGESPLHF
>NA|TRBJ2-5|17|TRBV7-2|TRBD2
TGTGCTAGCAGCTTAGTTACGGGGGGCGGGAGGACAGAGACCCAGTACTTC
CASSLVTGGGRTETQYF
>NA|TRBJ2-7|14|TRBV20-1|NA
TGCAGTGCTACCTCCGGACAGGGAGGGTACGAGCAGTACTTC
CSATSGQGGYEQYF
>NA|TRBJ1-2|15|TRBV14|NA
TGTGCCAGCAGCCAAGAAGTATGGGGGGCCCATGGCTACACCTTC
CASSQEVWGAHGYTF
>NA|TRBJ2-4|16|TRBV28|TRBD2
TGTGCCAGCAGTCCCACACGAGTAGCGGGATCGGGAGAGCAGTACTTC
CASSPTRVAGSGEQYF
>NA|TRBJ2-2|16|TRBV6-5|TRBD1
TGTGCCAGCAGTAGACAGGGGGCCATTAACACCGGGGAGCTGTTTTTT
CASSRQGAINTGELFF
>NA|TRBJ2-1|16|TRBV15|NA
TGTGCCACCAGCACCAGGGGGGCTAGCGGGTACAATGAGCAGTTCTTC
CATSTRGASGYNEQFF
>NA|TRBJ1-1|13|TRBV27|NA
TGTGCCAGCAGTTTTGGCGACGGCACGGAAGCTTTCTTT
CASSFGDGTEAFF
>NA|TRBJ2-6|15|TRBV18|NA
TGTGCCAGCACACCATCGATGGCTGGGGCCAACGTCCTGACTTTC
CASTPSMAGANVLTF
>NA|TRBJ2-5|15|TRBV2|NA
TGTGCCAGCAGTGATGCCACGGGACAACAAGAGACCCAGTACTTC
CASSDATGQQETQYF
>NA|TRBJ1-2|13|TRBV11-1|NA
TGTGCCAGCAGCTTAGTCGAGACGGATGGCTACACCTTC
CASSLVETDGYTF
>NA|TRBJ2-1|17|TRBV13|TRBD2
TGTGCCAGCAGCTTGGAGGGACTAGCGGGAGGACCCGATGAGCAGTTCTTC
CASSLEGLAGGPDEQFF
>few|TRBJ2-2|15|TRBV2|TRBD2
TGTGCCAGCAGGGGGCTAGCGGGAAGGACCGGGGAGCTGTTTTTT
CASRGLAGRTGELFF
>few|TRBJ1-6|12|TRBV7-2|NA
TGTGCCAGCAGCCCCCAGAATTCACCCCTCCACTTT
CASSPQNSPLHF
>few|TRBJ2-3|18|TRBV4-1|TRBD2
TGCGCCAGCAGCCCGGGACTAGCGGGAGGACCAAAGCACAGATACGCGTATTTT
CASSPGLAGGPKHRYAYF
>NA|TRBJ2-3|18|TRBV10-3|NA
TGTGCCATCAGTGAGCTTTTTGGGGGCCCAGCCTCGACAGATACGCAGTATTTT
CAISELFGGPASTDTQYF
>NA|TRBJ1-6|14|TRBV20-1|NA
TGCAGTGCTAGGGATATCCAGGGCTTTTCACCCCTCCACTTT
CSARDIQGFSPLHF
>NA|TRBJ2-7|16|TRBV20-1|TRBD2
TGCAGTGCTAGAGACAGGACTAGCGGGAGCTCCTACGAGCAGTACTTC
CSARDRTSGSSYEQYF
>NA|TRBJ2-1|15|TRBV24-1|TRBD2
TGTGCCACCAGTGAGACTAGCGGGAGGGCCACTGAGCAGTTCTTC
CATSETSGRATEQFF
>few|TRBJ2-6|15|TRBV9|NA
TGTGCCAGCAGCGTAGACATCTCTGGGGCCAACGTCCTGACTTTC
CASSVDISGANVLTF
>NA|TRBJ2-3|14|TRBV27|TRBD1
TGTGCCAGCACTCCGGGACAGGGAGGGAGAGACGCGTATTTT
CASTPGQGGRDAYF
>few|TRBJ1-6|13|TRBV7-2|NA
TGTGCCAGCAGCTCACCCCAGGGTCTTTCCCTCCACTTT
CASSSPQGLSLHF
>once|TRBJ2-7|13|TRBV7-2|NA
TGTGCCAGCAGCCGTGGCGGGCCAGACGAGCAGTACTTC
CASSRGGPDEQYF
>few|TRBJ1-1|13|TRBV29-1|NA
TGCAGCGCGGCGGGACTTATGAACACTGAAGCTTTCTTT
CSAAGLMNTEAFF
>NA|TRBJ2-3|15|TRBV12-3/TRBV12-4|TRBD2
TGTGCCAGCAGACTGGGACGAGCGGGAGTGGATACGCAGTATTTT
CASRLGRAGVDTQYF
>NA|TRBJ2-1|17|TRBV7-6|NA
TGTGCCAGCAGCTTAGATCTGAGCCAGAGCTCCTACAATGAGCAGTTCTTC
CASSLDLSQSSYNEQFF
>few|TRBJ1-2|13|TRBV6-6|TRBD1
TGTGCCAGTAGGGACAGGCTAAACTATGGCTACACCTTC
CASRDRLNYGYTF
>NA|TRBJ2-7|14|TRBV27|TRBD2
TGTGCCAGCCAGGGACTAGCGAGCTCCTACGAGCAGTACTTC
CASQGLASSYEQYF
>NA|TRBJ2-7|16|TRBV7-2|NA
TGTGCCAGCAGCCGACCGTCCGGGAGTCCGTCCTACGAGCAGTACTTC
CASSRPSGSPSYEQYF
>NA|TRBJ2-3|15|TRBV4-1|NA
TGCGCCAGCAGCCAAGCACTTGGGGAGCACAGATACGCGTATTTT
CASSQALGEHRYAYF